The 6 T cell receptor beta chains below were found in one sample sequenced in a study of read filtering for tumor transcriptome and immune sequencing. From approximately 400 ng of RNA, a library with molecular barcoded alpha/delta and beta/gamma adaptors was made. MiXCR, applied by TCRdb to the reads, yields one record per CDR3 protein. The sample has some 80,000 distinct CDR3 sequences; 10% to 15% are singletons. Sequencing was carried out using a population of CD138-negative cells sorted from bone marrow. The receptors shown here come from a donor over 35 with multiple myeloma.

This clonotype was counted ten times or more. This chain joins TRBV3-1 and TRBJ1-1; D is unresolved. Germline loops: CDR1 LGHDT, CDR2 YNNKEL (reference sequence). The V and J ends lost 5 bases and 1 base respectively, with 8 bases between them. This CDR3 region has 13 residues. The CDR3 nucleotides are TGTGCCAGCAGCTTTACAGCGAACACTGAAGCTTTCTTT. Protein product: CASSFTANTEAFF. The full variable domain, its missing parts supplied by reference TRBV3-1 and TRBJ1-1, is DTAVSQTPKYLVTQMGNDKSIKCEQNLGHDTMYWYKQDSKKFLKIMFSYNNKELIINETVPNRFSPKSPDKAHLNLHINSLELGDSAVYFCASSFTANTEAFFGQGTRLTVV.

This chain connects TRBV18 to TRBJ2-3; 14 bases match TRBD2. Trimming took 3 bases from V and 7 from J; bases not matched to a gene: 3. Germline values: CDR1 KGHSH, CDR2 LQKENI. The CDR3 has 15 residues. The CDR3 here is CASSPGLAGANTQYF. The CDR3 DNA is TGTGCCAGCTCACCGGGACTAGCGGGAGCAAATACGCAGTATTTT.

This clonotype was counted ten times or more. This sequence joins TRBV5-1 and TRBJ2-5; D is possibly TRBD2 (7 bases). Trimming left V 2 bases short and J 2 bases short, with 16 bases between. The CDR3 runs to 16 residues. Germline V gene data show CDR1 as SGHRS and CDR2 as YFSETQ. The chain's CDR3 is CASSFDGRTVQETQYF. The CDR3 DNA is TGCGCCAGCAGCTTTGACGGGAGGACAGTACAAGAGACCCAGTACTTC.

This clonotype has ten or more counts. The rearrangement uses TRBV11-2 and TRBJ2-5; unclear D gene. The CDR3 spans 14 residues. Germline V gene lookup returns CDR1 SGHAT and CDR2 FQNNGV. V shed 5 bases and J shed 2 bases, with 12 bases lying between them. The CDR3 nucleotides are TGTGCCAGCAGCCCCGGCCGGGTTCAAGAGACCCAGTACTTC. The encoded protein is CASSPGRVQETQYF.

This clonotype was seen a few times. This clone may be a read error of a much larger clone one base away. This sequence joins TRBV28 and TRBJ2-7, with TRBD2 identical over 12 bases. The CDR3 runs to 15 residues. Germline V gene sequence: CDR1 MDHEN, CDR2 SYDVKM. The CDR3 DNA reads TGTGCCAGCAGTGTAGGGACTAGCGGGTTCTACGGGCAGTACTTC. Amino acids: CASSVGTSGFYGQYF.

As to this clonotype: The conserved closing phenylalanine or tryptophan is absent in this CDR3, likely reflecting a read error. The genes are TRBV27 and TRBJ2-7; TRBD2 might be the D (5 bases). Deletions cut 5 bases from V and 0 bases from J, with 11 bases between. Germline loops: CDR1 MNHEY, CDR2 SMNVEV (reference sequence). The CDR3 is 14 amino acids. The CDR3 DNA reads as TGTGCCAGCAGTCCCGGCGGGCGCTCCTACGAGCAGTACTAC. As protein: CASSPGGRSYEQYY.